This T cell receptor (beta chain) was identified during a study of response to subunit inactivated influenza vaccine. TCRdb reprocessed the RT-PCR reads with MiXCR, giving one entry per CDR3 protein. The table records about 700,000 distinct CDR3 sequences, about 15% of them present only once. The germline V and J ends were trimmed by 0 bases and 5 bases, with 17 bases remaining between them. CDR1 and CDR2 from the germline V gene are SGHDN and FVKESK. There are 16 residues in the CDR3. This clonotype occurred a few times. This sample comprised PBMCs from blood, obtained roughly 2 weeks before vaccination. This chain links TRBV14 with TRBJ2-7; D may be TRBD2 (6 bases). The receptor was isolated from a man aged 50 to 59 who received an inactivated influenza vaccine. Written as DNA, the CDR3 is TGTGCCAGCAGCCAAGAATGGTGGCTAGCGTGCAACGAGCAGTACTTC. It yields the protein CASSQEWWLACNEQYF. The complete variable domain, with remaining parts taken from reference TRBV14 and TRBJ2-7, reads EAGVTQFPSHSVIEKGQTVTLRCDPISGHDNLYWYRRVMGKEIKFLLHFVKESKQDESGMPNNRFLAERTGGTYSTLKVQPAELEDSGVYFCASSQEWWLACNEQYFGPGTRLTVT.